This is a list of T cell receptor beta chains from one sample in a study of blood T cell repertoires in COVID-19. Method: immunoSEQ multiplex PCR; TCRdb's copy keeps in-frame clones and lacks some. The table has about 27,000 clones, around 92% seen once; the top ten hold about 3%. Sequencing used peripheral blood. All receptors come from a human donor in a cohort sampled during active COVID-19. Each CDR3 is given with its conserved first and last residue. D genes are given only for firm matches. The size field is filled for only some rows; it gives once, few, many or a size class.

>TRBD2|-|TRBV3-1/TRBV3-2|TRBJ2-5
TGTGCCAGCAGCCAAGAATACCCTAGCGGGGGACTTGGGGTGTCCCAGTACTTC
CASSQEYPSGGLGVSQYF
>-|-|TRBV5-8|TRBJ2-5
TGTGCCAGCAGCTCTTCCGGGGGTAGGGAAGAGACCCAGTACTTC
CASSSSGGREETQYF
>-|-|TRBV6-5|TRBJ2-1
TGTGCCAGCAGTTCGTTGTATCCCCCCAATGAGCAGTTCTTC
CASSSLYPPNEQFF
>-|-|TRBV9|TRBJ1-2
TGTGCCAGCAGCGAGGGAGCTGGGGGCCGTCGTTATGGCTACACCTTC
CASSEGAGGRRYGYTF
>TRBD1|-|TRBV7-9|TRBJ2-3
TGTGCCAGCAGCATTTGGACAGGGACAGATACGCAGTATTTT
CASSIWTGTDTQYF
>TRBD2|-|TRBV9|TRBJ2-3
TGTGCCAGCAGCGCCAGAGGGGTAGCGGGGGCAGCAGATACGCAGTATTTT
CASSARGVAGAADTQYF
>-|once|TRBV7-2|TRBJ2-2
TGTGCCAGCAGCAGCCTCGGGGGAAGTACCGGGGAGCTGTTTTTT
CASSSLGGSTGELFF
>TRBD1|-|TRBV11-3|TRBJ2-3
TGTGCCAGCAGCTTAGGGGGACAGGCTTCAGATACGCAGTATTTT
CASSLGGQASDTQYF
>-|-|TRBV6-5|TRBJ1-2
TGTGCCAGCACCAACCTAAGAGCTAACTATGGCTACACCTTC
CASTNLRANYGYTF
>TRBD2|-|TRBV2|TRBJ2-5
TGTGCCAGCAGTAGAACCGGGACTAGCGGGACTCCGAAGTACTTC
CASSRTGTSGTPKYF
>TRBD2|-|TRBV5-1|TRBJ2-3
TGCGCCAGCAGCCCGGGGGGGACTGCCGTCGAAGGTACGCAGTATTTT
CASSPGGTAVEGTQYF
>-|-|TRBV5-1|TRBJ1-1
TGCGCCAGCAGCTTAACCTCTATGGGCACTGGCACTGAAGCTTTCTTT
CASSLTSMGTGTEAFF
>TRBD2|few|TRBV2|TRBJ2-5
TGTGCCAGCAGCCATAAGAAGACGGGGGGGCCTCGGGAGACCCAGTACTTC
CASSHKKTGGPRETQYF
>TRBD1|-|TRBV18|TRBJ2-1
TGTGCCAGCTCACGACGACAGGGAGTCTACAATGAGCAGTTCTTC
CASSRRQGVYNEQFF
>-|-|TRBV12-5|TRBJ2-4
TGTGCTAGTGGTTTGGTACTCAACAGGCCCCTAGCCAAAAACATTCAGTACTTC
CASGLVLNRPLAKNIQYF
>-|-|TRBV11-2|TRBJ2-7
TGTGCCAGCAGCTTAGCCGCGGGGTACGAGCAGTACTTC
CASSLAAGYEQYF
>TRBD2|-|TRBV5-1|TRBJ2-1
TGCGCCAGCAGCTTACCGGATGGGACTAGCGGGTCGTTCTTC
CASSLPDGTSGSFF
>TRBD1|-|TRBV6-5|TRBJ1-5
TGTGCCAGCAGAGCGACAGGGTGGCAGCCCCAGCATTTT
CASRATGWQPQHF
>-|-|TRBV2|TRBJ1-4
TGTGCCAGCTCAGGGACACGCGAAAAACTGTTTTTT
CASSGTREKLFF
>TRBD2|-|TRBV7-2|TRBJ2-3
TGTGCCAGCAGCTCCTGGGACTACAACACAGATACGCAGTATTTT
CASSSWDYNTDTQYF